One sample yielded the 10 T cell receptor beta chains listed below, sequenced in a study of cytomegalovirus exposure and HLA in healthy donors. Libraries were prepared by immunoSEQ multiplex PCR; TCRdb keeps only in-frame clonotypes and omits some of them. The sample has about 200,000 clones, over 75% seen once. The sequenced material came from PBMCs. These receptors all come from a woman aged 18-29 years in good health and CMV-seropositive.

This rearrangement joins TRBV9 to TRBJ2-2, with D possibly matching TRBD2 (5 bases). The germline CDR1 and CDR2 sequences are SGDLS and YYNGEE. The CDR3 is 16 amino acids. The V end lost 1 base, the J end lost 2 bases, and 12 bases lay between the germline ends. The chain's CDR3 is CASSVRGRVNTGELFF. The CDR3 DNA sequence: TGTGCCAGCAGCGTACGAGGGCGGGTCAACACCGGGGAGCTGTTTTTT.

The chain uses TRBV7-3 and TRBJ1-1, with 7 bases identical to TRBD1. Germline assignment: CDR1 SGHTA and CDR2 FQGTGA. V was clipped by 4 bases and J by 5 bases; unmatched bases: 10. This CDR3 is built from 15 residues. The DNA of the CDR3 is TGTGCCAGCAGCTCGGATCCCCCAGGGGGAACTGAAGCTTTCTTT. Protein: CASSSDPPGGTEAFF.

The chain couples TRBV27 to TRBJ2-5, with TRBD2 matching over 7 bases. The CDR3 loop spans 18 amino acids. The germline gives CDR1 MNHEY, CDR2 SMNVEV (reference sequence). The V and J ends lost 4 bases and 0 bases, in that order; junction bases with no gene match: 14. The CDR3: CASSSLPSGNPHQETQYF. The CDR3 coding sequence is TGTGCCAGCAGTTCCCTGCCCAGCGGGAACCCGCACCAAGAGACCCAGTACTTC.

The rearrangement uses TRBV18 and TRBJ1-5, with 7 bases identical to TRBD1. V was pared by 1 base and J by 6 bases, with 15 bases of the junction left unmatched. Looked up from germline, CDR1 is KGHSH and CDR2 is LQKENI. There are 18 residues in the CDR3. This CDR3 reads CASSPRQGSGWVAQPQHF. The CDR3 nucleotides are TGTGCCAGCTCACCACGACAGGGATCAGGATGGGTAGCTCAGCCCCAGCATTTT. Together with reference TRBV18 and TRBJ1-5, the CDR3 gives the full variable domain: NAGVMQNPRHLVRRRGQEARLRCSPMKGHSHVYWYRQLPEEGLKFMVYLQKENIIDESGMPKERFSAEFPKEGPSILRIQQVVRGDSAAYFCASSPRQGSGWVAQPQHFGDGTRLSIL.

The rearrangement links TRBV5-1 to TRBJ1-2; 9 bases are a match to TRBD1. Germline CDR1 is SGHRS and CDR2 is YFSETQ. CDR3 length equals 15 residues. J lost 5 bases, V lost 4 bases, and 9 bases had no gene match. CDR3 protein: CASSPGGDRDYGYTF. CDR3 sequence (DNA): TGCGCCAGCAGCCCGGGGGGGGACAGGGATTATGGCTACACCTTC.

The gene calls are TRBV5-1 and TRBJ1-5; the D gene is possibly TRBD1 (6 bases). This CDR3 has 15 amino acids. Germline values: CDR1 SGHRS, CDR2 YFSETQ. V lost 7 bases, J lost 4 bases, and 18 bases lay in between. CDR3 amino acids: CASSVDRSDNQPQHF. CDR3 sequence (DNA): TGCGCCAGCTCCGTTGACAGGTCTGATAATCAGCCCCAGCATTTT.

The chain joins TRBV27 to TRBJ2-7; possible D gene TRBD1, 6 bases. Germline CDR1 is MNHEY and CDR2 is SMNVEV (reference sequence). The CDR3 contains 11 residues. With 10 bases removed from V and 5 bases from J, the gap between germline ends came to 12 bases. CDR3 residues: CATHRGNEQYF. The CDR3 DNA reads as TGTGCCACCCATAGGGGGAACGAGCAGTACTTC.

The rearrangement joins TRBV27 to TRBJ2-7, with 7 nucleotides matching TRBD2. The length of the CDR3 is 15 residues. CDR1 is MNHEY and CDR2 is SMNVEV in the germline V gene (reference sequence). Trimming cost V 4 bases and J 3 bases; bases outside gene matches: 9. The CDR3 DNA sequence: TGTGCCAGCAGTTCCTCGATTTGGACTAGCTACGAGCAGTACTTC. This translates into CASSSSIWTSYEQYF.

The CDR3: CASSSPGTGYEQYF. CDR3 DNA: TGTGCCAGCAGCTCACCCGGGACAGGGTACGAGCAGTACTTC. The chain links TRBV9 to TRBJ2-7; 9 bases are shared with TRBD1. The V and J ends lost 4 bases and 4 bases, in that order; junction bases with no gene match: 6. CDR1 is SGDLS, CDR2 YYNGEE, per germline. The CDR3 sequence is 14 residues long.

This sequence joins TRBV6-4 and TRBJ2-1, with 8 positions matching TRBD2. J lost 1 base, V lost 4 bases, and 6 bases had no gene match. The CDR3 covers 16 residues. The germline CDR1 and CDR2 sequences are MRHNA and SNTAGT. CDR3 nucleotides: TGTGCCAGCAGTGGATTTACTAGCGGTTCCTACAATGAGCAGTTCTTC. Its protein product is CASSGFTSGSYNEQFF.